This T cell receptor beta chain is from a study of control samples from healthy donors and cancer patients. Generated by immunoSEQ multiplex PCR, the TCRdb table keeps only in-frame clones and is missing some. The data contain fewer than 200,000 clones, around 95% of them singletons. This CDR3 comprises 21 residues. V shed 0 bases, J shed 1 base, and the junction held 10 bases outside the gene matches. CDR1 and CDR2 (germline): SGHTA, FQGNSA. The sequence came from a woman aged 55-70 years in good health. Input material: blood. J is TRBJ2-3 and V is TRBV7-2, with 16 nucleotides matching TRBD2. CDR3: CASSLADKGLAGGRGTDTQYF. The CDR3 coding sequence is TGTGCCAGCAGCTTAGCCGACAAGGGACTAGCGGGGGGGCGGGGCACAGATACGCAGTATTTT.